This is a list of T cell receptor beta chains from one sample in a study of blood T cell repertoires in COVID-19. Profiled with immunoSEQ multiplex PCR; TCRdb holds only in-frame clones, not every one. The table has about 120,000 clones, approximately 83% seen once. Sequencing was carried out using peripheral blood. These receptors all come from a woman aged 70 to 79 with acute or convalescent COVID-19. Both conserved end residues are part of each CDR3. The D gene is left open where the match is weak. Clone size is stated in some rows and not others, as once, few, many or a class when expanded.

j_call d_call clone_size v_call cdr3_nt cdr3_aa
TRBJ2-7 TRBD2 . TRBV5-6 TGTGCCAGCAGCCTGAGGTTGGGAGCGGGGGAGTCCTACGAGCAGTACTTC CASSLRLGAGESYEQYF
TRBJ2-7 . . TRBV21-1 TGTGCCAGCAGCAAAGCGCTAGGGGACAGGGGATACTTC CASSKALGDRGYF
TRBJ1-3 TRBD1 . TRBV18 TGTGCCAGCTCACCACTAAGGACAGGGGCCTCTGGAAACACCATATATTTT CASSPLRTGASGNTIYF
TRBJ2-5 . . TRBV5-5 TGTGCCAGCAGCCGCTCTTGGGGGGGCTCGGTAGAGACCCAGTACTTC CASSRSWGGSVETQYF
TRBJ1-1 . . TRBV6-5 TGTGCCAGCAGCATAACGGGGGGGAACACTGAAGCTTTCTTT CASSITGGNTEAFF
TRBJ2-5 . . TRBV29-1 TGCAGCGTGGGGGGACAGCCCCAAGAGACCCAGTACTTC CSVGGQPQETQYF
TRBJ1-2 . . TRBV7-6 TGTGCCAGCAGCTTACAACAGGGATCTAACTATGGCTACACCTTC CASSLQQGSNYGYTF
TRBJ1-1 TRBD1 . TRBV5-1 TGCGCCAGCAGCTCCCAGGGGGCGGGCACTGAAGCTTTCTTT CASSSQGAGTEAFF
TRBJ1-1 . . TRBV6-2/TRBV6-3 TGTGCCAGCAGTTACCGGGCGGGGTCGGCTTTCTTT CASSYRAGSAFF
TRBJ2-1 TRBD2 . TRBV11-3 TGTGCCAGCAGCCTCCCGGGACTAGCGGCCTACAATGAGCAGTTCTTC CASSLPGLAAYNEQFF
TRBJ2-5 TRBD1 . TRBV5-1 TGCGCCAGCAGCACTGGACAGGAAGAGACCCAGTACTTC CASSTGQEETQYF
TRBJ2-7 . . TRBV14 TGTGCCAGCAGCCAAAACAGCCGGGAGCAGTACTTC CASSQNSREQYF
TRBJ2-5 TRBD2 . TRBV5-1 TGCGCCAGCAGCGATAGCGGGGGTGCGCAGGAGACCCAGTACTTC CASSDSGGAQETQYF
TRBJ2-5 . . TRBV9 TGTGCCAGCAGCGTAGCTTCGGGTGGGGCCAGCCAAGAGACCCAGTACTTC CASSVASGGASQETQYF
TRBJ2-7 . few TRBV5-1 TGCGCCAGCAGCTTTGTTGCGGGGGCCTCCTACGAGCAGTACTTC CASSFVAGASYEQYF
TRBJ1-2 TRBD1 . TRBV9 TGTGCCAGCAGCCGACAGGGGAACTATGGCTACACCTTC CASSRQGNYGYTF
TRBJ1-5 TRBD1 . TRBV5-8 TGTGCCAGCAGCCCTGTCCGGGGGACAGGATCTGTGAGCAATCAGCCCCAGCATTTT CASSPVRGTGSVSNQPQHF
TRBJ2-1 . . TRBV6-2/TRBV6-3 TGTGCCAGCAGTGGGGCTCCCCTCTACAATGAGCAGTTCTTC CASSGAPLYNEQFF
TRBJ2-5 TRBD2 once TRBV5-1 TGCGCCAGCAGCTTGGTAGCGGGGCCAAGGGAGACCCAGTACTTC CASSLVAGPRETQYF
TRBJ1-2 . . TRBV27 TGTGCCAGCAGTTTGGGGGGGAACTACGGCTACACCTTC CASSLGGNYGYTF
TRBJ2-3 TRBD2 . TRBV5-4 TGTGCCAGCAGCGCGGGGCTAGCGGGCATGGGAGATACGCAGTATTTT CASSAGLAGMGDTQYF
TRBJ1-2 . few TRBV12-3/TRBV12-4 TGTGCCAGCAGTTCCACTAACTATGGCTACACCTTC CASSSTNYGYTF
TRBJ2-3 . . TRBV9 TGTGCCAGCAGCCCCCAGGTGGGAGATACGCAGTATTTT CASSPQVGDTQYF
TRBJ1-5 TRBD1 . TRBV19 TGTGCCAGTACCCTAGGGACAGTAAGCAATCAGCCCCAGCATTTT CASTLGTVSNQPQHF
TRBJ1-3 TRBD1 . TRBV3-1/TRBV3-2 TGTGCCAGCAGCCGGTTTTTGGCGACGAGGGGGCCTTCCTCTGGAAACACCATATATTTT CASSRFLATRGPSSGNTIYF
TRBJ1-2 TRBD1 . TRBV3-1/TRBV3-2 TGTGCCAGCAGCCAGGGACAGGGAGGCTATGGCTACACCTTC CASSQGQGGYGYTF
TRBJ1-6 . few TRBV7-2 TGTGCCAGCAGCTTAGATCCAGGGCGGCAATCACCCCTCCACTTT CASSLDPGRQSPLHF
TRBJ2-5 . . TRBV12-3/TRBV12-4 TGTGCCAGCAGTTTAGCGCTCAGGGAGACCCAGTACTTC CASSLALRETQYF
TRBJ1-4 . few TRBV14 TGTGCCAGCAGCACCAGCCAGGGCCTTGGGGAAAAACTGTTTTTT CASSTSQGLGEKLFF